Following are 2 T cell receptor beta chains from one sample sequenced in a study of blood T cell repertoires in COVID-19 (dated by TCRdb to about 2020). Library preparation used the immunoSEQ multiplex PCR assay. Here the immuneACCESS table is served through TCRdb, limited to in-frame sequences with V and J called. Missing clones are a known gap in these copies; in checked studies unresolved V genes cover under half, and the rest lacks a known reason. The sample yields 350,000 to 450,000 clones; around 92% were counted once. The top ten hold less than 2% of the sample. Sequenced: PBMCs or T cells enriched from blood (not recorded which). All receptors derive from a woman in her 30s who had recovered from COVID-19.

The chain's CDR3 is CASSPGDNYGYTF. The CDR3 region has the DNA TGTGCCAGCAGCCCAGGGGACAACTATGGCTACACCTTC. The V call is TRBV5-6, the J call TRBJ1-2, with a possible D match to TRBD1 (6 bases). CDR1 SGHDT and CDR2 YYEEEE come from the germline V gene. This CDR3 contains 13 residues. V lost 4 bases and J 2 bases, leaving 9 bases between the germline ends.

This clone was detected once. The chain couples TRBV2 to TRBJ1-6; maybe TRBD1 (6 bases). The CDR3 has 14 residues. CDR1 is SNHLY, CDR2 FYNNEI, per germline. V lost 6 bases, J lost 7 bases, and 13 bases lay in between. The CDR3 DNA reads TGTGCCAGCAGGGTCGACAGGATGAATTCACCCCTCCACTTT. This sequence encodes CASRVDRMNSPLHF.